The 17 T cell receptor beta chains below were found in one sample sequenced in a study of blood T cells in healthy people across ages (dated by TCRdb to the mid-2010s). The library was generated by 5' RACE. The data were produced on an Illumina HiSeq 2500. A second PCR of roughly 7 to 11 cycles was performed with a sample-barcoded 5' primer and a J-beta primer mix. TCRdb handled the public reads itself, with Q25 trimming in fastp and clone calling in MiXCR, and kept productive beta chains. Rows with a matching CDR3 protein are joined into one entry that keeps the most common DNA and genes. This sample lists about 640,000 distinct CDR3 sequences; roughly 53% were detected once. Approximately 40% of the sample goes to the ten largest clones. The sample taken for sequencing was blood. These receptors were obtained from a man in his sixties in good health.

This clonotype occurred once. The chain's CDR3 is CSVLGQVNTGELFF. The DNA of the CDR3 is TGCAGCGTCCTCGGACAGGTGAACACCGGGGAGCTGTTTTTT. This rearrangement joins TRBV29-1 to TRBJ2-2; 7 bases align to TRBD1. V shed 6 bases, J shed 1 base, and the junction held 5 bases outside the gene matches. CDR1 and CDR2 (germline): SQVTM, ANQGSEA. The CDR3 is 14 residues long.

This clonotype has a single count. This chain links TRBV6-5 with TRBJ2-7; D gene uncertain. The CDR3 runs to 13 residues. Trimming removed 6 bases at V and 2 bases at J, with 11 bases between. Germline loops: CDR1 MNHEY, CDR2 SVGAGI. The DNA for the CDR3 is TGTGCCAGCAGGGGCCACAATACCTACGAGCAGTACTTC. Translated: CASRGHNTYEQYF.

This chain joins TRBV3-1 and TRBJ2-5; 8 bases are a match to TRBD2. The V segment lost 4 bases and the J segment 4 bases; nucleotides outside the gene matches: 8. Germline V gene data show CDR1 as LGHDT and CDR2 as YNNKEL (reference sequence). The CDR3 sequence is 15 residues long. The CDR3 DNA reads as TGTGCCAGCAGCCGCGGGGGGACGTCGGGAGAGACCCAGTACTTC. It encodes CASSRGGTSGETQYF.

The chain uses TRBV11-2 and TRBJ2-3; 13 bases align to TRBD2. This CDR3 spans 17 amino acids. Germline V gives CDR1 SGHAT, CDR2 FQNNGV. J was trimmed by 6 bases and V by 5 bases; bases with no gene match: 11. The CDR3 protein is CASSPGLAGAGGDTQYF. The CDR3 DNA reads TGTGCCAGCAGCCCCGGACTAGCGGGGGCCGGGGGGGATACGCAGTATTTT.

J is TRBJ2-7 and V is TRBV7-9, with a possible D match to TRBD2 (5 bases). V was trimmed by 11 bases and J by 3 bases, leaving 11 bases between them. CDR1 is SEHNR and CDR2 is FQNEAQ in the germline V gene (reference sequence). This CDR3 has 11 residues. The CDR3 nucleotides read TGTGCCTGTTGGGGAGACTACGAGCAGTACTTC. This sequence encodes CACWGDYEQYF.

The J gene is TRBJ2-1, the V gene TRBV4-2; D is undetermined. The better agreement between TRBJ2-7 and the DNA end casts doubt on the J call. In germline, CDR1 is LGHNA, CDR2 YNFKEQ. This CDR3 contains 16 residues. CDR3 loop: CASSQAVSSSYNEQYF. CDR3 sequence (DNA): TGTGCCAGCAGCCAGGCCGTATCAAGCTCCTACAATGAGCAGTACTTC.

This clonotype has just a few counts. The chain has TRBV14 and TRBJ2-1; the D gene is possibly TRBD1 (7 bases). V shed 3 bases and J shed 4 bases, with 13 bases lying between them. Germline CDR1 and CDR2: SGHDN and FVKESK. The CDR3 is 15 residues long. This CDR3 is CASSQGGTAYNEQFF. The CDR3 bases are TGTGCCAGCAGCCAGGGCGGGACAGCTTACAATGAGCAGTTCTTC.

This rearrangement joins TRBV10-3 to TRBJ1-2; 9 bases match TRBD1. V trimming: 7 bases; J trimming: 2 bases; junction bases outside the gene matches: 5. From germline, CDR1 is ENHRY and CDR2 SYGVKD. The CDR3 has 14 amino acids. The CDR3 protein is CAIKLGQGNYGYTF. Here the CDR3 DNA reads TGTGCCATCAAACTGGGACAGGGAAACTATGGCTACACCTTC.

The chain's CDR3 is CASRSQGITEAFF. Here the CDR3 DNA reads TGTGCCAGCAGATCCCAGGGTATAACTGAAGCTTTCTTT. This chain joins TRBV7-2 and TRBJ1-1; weak D call: TRBD1 (5 bases). The CDR3 runs 13 residues. Germline CDR1 and CDR2: SGHTA and FQGNSA. With 6 bases removed from V and 5 bases from J, the gap between germline ends came to 13 bases.

The CDR3 DNA is TGTGCCAGCAGCAAACTGACCCCCACCTATGGCTACACCTTC. This gives the protein CASSKLTPTYGYTF. This chain links TRBV5-5 with TRBJ1-2; no clear D. The CDR3 has 14 amino acids. The germline V gene encodes CDR1 SGHKS and CDR2 YYEKEE (reference sequence). V lost 4 bases to trimming and J lost 4 bases, with 14 bases between them.

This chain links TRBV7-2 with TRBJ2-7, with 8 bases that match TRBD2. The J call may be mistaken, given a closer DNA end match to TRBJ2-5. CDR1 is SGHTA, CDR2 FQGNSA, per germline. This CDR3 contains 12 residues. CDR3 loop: CASSFAGGTQYF. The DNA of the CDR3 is TGTGCCAGCAGCTTTGCGGGGGGGACCCAGTACTTC.

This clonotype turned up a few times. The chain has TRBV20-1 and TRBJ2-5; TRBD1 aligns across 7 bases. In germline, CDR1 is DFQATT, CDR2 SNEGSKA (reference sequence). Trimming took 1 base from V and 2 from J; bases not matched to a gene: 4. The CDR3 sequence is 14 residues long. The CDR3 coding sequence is TGCAGTGCTAGAGGGGGGACAGTTCAAGAGACCCAGTACTTC. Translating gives CSARGGTVQETQYF.

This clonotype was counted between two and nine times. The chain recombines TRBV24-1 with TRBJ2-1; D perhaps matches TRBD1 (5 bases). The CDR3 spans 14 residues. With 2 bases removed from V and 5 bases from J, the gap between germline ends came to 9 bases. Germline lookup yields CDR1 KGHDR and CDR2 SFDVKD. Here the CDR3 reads CATSDWGLDNEQFF. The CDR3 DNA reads TGTGCCACCAGTGATTGGGGCCTGGACAATGAGCAGTTCTTC.

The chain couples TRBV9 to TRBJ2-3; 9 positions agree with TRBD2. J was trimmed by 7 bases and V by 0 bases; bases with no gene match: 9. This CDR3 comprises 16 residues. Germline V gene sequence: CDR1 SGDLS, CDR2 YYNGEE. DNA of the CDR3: TGTGCCAGCAGCGTAGGTGGGACTAGCATACCGAATACGCAGTATTTT. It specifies CASSVGGTSIPNTQYF.

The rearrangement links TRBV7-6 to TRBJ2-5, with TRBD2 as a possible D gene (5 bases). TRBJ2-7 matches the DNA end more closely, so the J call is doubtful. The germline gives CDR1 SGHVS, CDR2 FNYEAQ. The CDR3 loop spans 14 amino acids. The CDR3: CASSPIGVPYEQYF. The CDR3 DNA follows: TGTGCCAGCAGCCCCATCGGGGTCCCCTACGAGCAGTACTTC.

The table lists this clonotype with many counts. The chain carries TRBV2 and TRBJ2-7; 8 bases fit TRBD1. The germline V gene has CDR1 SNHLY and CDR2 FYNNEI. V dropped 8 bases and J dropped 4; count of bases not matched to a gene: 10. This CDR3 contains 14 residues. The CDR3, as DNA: TGTGCCAGCCGAGGACAGGGTATTTCGTACGAGCAGTACTTC. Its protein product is CASRGQGISYEQYF. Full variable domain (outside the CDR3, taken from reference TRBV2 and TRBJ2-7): EPEVTQTPSHQVTQMGQEVILRCVPISNHLYFYWYRQILGQKVEFLVSFYNNEISEKSEIFDDQFSVERPDGSNFTLKIRSTKLEDSAMYFCASRGQGISYEQYFGPGTRLTVT.

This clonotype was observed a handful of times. CDR3 bases: TGCATCCCCCAGGACAGGGCAGCCTACGAGCAGTACTTC. Protein product: CIPQDRAAYEQYF. V and J are TRBV20-1 and TRBJ2-7; 8 bases map to TRBD1. Germline V gene sequence: CDR1 DFQATT, CDR2 SNEGSKA (reference sequence). The CDR3 spans 13 residues.